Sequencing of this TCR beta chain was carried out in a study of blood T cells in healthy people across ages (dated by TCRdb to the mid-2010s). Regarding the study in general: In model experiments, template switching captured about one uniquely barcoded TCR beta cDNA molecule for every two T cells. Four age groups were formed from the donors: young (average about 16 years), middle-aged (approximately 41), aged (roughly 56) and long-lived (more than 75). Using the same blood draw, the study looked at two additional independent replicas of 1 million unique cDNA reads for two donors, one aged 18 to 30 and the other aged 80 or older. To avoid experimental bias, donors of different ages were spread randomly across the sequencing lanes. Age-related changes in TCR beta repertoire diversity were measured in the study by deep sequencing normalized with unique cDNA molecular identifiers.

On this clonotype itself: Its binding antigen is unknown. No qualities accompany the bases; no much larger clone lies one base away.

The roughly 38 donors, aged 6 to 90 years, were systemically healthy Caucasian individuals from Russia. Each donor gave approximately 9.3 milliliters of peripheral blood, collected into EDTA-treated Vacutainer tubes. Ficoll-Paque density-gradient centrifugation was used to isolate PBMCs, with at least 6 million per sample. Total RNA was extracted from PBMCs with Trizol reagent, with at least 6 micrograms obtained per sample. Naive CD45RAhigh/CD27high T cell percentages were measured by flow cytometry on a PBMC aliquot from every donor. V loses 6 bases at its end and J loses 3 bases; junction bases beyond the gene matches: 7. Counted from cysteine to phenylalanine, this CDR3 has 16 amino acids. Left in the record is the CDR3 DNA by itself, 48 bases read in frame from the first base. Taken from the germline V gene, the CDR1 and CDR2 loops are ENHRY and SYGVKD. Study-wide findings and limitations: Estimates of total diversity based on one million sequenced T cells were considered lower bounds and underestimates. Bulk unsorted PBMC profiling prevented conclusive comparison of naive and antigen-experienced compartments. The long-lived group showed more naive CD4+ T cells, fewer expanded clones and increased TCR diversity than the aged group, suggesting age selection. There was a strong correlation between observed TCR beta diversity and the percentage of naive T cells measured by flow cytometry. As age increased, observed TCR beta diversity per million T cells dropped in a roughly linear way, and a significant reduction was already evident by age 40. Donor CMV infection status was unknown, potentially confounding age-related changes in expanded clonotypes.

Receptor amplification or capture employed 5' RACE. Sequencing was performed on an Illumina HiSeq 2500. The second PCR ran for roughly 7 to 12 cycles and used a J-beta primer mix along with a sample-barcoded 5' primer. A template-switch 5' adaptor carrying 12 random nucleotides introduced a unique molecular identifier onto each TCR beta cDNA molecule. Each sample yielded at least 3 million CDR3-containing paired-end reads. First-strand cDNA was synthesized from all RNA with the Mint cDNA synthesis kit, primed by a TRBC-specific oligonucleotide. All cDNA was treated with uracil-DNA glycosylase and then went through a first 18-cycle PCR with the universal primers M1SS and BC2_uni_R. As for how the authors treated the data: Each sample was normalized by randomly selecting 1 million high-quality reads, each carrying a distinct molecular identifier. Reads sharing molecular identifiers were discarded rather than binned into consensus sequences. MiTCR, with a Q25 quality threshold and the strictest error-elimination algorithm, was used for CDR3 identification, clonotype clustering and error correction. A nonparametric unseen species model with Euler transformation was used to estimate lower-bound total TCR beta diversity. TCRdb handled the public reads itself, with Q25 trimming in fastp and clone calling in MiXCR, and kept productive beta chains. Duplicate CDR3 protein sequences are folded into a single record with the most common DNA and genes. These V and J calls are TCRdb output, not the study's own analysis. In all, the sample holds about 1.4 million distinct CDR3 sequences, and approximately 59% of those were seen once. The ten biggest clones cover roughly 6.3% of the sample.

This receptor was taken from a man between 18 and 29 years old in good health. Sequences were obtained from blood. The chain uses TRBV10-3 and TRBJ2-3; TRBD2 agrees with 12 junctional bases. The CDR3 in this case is CAIRMPTSGGTDTQYF. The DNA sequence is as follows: TGTGCCATCAGAATGCCAACTAGCGGGGGGACAGATACGCAGTATTTT.